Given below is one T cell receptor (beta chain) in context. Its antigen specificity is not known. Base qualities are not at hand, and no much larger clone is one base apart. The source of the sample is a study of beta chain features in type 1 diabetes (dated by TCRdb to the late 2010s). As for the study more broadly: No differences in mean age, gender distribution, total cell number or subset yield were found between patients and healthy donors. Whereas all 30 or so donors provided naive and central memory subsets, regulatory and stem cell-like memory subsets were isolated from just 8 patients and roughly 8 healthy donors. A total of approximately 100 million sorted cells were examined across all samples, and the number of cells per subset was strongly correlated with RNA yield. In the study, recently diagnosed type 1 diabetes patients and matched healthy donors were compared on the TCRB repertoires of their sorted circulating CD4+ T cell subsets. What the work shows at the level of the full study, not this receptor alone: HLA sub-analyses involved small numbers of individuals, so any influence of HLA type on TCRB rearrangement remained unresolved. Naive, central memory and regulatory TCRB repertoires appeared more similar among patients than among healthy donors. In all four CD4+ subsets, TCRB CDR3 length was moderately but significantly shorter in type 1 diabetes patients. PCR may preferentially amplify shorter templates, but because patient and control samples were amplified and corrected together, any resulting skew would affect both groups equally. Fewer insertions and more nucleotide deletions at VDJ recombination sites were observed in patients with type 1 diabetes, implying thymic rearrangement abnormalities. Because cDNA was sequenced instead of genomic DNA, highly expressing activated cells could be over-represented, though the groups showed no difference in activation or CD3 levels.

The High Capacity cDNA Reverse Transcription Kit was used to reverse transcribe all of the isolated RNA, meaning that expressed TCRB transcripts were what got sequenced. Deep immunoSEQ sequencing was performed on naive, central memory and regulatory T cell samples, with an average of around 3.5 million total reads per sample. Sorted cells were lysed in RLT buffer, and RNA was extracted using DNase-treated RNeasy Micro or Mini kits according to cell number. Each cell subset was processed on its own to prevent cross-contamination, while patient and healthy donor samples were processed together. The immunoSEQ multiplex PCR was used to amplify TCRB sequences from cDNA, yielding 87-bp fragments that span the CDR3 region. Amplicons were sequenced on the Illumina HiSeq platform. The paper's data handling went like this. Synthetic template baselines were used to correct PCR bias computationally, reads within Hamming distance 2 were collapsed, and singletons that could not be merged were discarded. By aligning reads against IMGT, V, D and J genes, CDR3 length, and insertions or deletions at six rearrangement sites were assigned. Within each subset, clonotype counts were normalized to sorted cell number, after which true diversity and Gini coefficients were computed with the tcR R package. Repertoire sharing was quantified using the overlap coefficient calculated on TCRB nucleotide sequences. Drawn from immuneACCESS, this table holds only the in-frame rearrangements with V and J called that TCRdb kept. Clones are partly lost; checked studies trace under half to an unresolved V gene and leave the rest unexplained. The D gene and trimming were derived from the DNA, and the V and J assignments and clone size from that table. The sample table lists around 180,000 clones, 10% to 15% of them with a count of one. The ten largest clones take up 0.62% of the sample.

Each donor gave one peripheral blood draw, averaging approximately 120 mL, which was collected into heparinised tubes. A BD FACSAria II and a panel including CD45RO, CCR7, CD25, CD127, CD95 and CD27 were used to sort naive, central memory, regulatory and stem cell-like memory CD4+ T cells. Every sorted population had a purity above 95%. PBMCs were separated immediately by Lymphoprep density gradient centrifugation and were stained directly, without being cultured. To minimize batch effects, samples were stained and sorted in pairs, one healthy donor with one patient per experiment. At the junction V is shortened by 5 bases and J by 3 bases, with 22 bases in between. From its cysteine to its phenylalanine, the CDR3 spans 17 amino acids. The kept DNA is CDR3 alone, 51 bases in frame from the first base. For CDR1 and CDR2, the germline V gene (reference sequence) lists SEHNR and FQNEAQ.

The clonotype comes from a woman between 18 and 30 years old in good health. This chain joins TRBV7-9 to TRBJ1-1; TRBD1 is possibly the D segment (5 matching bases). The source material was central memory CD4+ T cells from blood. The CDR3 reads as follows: CASSRRVVGTMYTEAFF. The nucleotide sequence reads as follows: TGTGCCAGCAGCCGCAGGGTAGTAGGAACTATGTACACTGAAGCTTTCTTT.